This passage covers 7 T cell receptor beta chains from one sample sequenced in a study of regulatory T cells in long-lasting Graves disease. Combining iRepertoire HTBI primers with Arm-PCR of CDR3 regions, the authors built TCR beta libraries. TCRdb analysed the multiplex PCR reads with MiXCR anew, one entry per CDR3 protein. The sample yields about 440,000 distinct CDR3 sequences, just under 15% seen once. Time point given: newly diagnosed GD, antithyroid drugs for less than 3 months. Researchers made the TCR library from RNA that was extracted from PBMCs. This same sample was also part of a study on T cells in Graves' hyperthyroidism and ophthalmopathy.

The sequenced sample was peripheral blood mononuclear cells (PBMCs), obtained at new diagnosis, from a patient treated with antithyroid drugs. The source is a woman under 40 with Graves disease.

Only a few counts were recorded for this clonotype. The V and J genes are TRBV6-1 and TRBJ2-7; 10 positions agree with TRBD2. Germline CDR1 and CDR2: MNHNS and SASEGT. Trimming removed 5 bases from V and 3 bases from J; junction bases left unmatched: 7. The CDR3 extends over 15 amino acids. CDR3 sequence: CASSHSLAGSYEQYF. CDR3 sequence (DNA): TGTGCCAGCAGTCATTCACTAGCGGGAAGCTACGAGCAGTACTTC.

This clonotype was counted ten times or more. The chain links TRBV12-3 or TRBV12-4 to TRBJ1-3; D remains ambiguous. This CDR3 region has 14 residues. Trimming stripped 4 bases from V and 1 base from J, with 8 bases between. The CDR3 reads CASSSRLSGNTIYF. The CDR3 DNA reads as TGTGCCAGCAGTTCCCGGCTATCTGGAAACACCATATATTTT.

The table lists this clonotype with a few counts. This chain connects TRBV29-1 to TRBJ1-5, with D possibly being TRBD1 (5 bases). The CDR3 has 13 residues. Trimming took 7 bases from V and 3 from J, leaving 13 bases between them. In germline, CDR1 is SQVTM, CDR2 ANQGSEA. CDR3 nucleotides: TGCAGCGCCTCCTGGGGGTTCAATCAGCCCCAGCATTTT. Protein product: CSASWGFNQPQHF.

This clonotype was recorded at least ten times. This rearrangement joins TRBV6-5 to TRBJ2-7; D possibly matches TRBD1 or TRBD2 (5 bases each). The CDR3 is 16 amino acids. V was shortened by 0 bases and J by 2 bases, with 14 bases between the two germline ends. Per the germline V gene, CDR1 is MNHEY and CDR2 is SVGAGI. CDR3 sequence: CASSYSSGPLTYEQYF. The CDR3 DNA follows: TGTGCCAGCAGTTACTCTTCGGGACCCCTCACCTACGAGCAGTACTTC.

This clonotype was seen many times. This chain connects TRBV2 to TRBJ2-5; TRBD1 might be the D (8 bases). CDR3 size: 15 residues. The germline V and J ends were trimmed by 7 bases and 5 bases, with 20 bases remaining between them. Per germline, CDR1 SNHLY and CDR2 FYNNEI. CDR3 protein: CASKGGTGLFETQYF. The CDR3 coding sequence is TGTGCCAGCAAGGGAGGGACAGGTCTTTTCGAGACCCAGTACTTC.

This clonotype has just a few counts. This chain connects TRBV24-1 to TRBJ2-5; D possibly corresponds to TRBD2 (7 bases). V dropped 4 bases and J dropped 1 base, with 15 bases sitting between them. In germline, CDR1 is KGHDR, CDR2 SFDVKD. The CDR3 length is 16 residues. This chain's CDR3 is CATSEGGGPLQETQYF. DNA of the CDR3: TGTGCCACCAGTGAAGGGGGGGGACCCCTCCAAGAGACCCAGTACTTC.

This clonotype was observed at least ten times. The rearrangement uses TRBV3-1 and TRBJ2-7, with D possibly matching TRBD2 (6 bases). Germline CDR1 LGHDT, CDR2 YNNKEL (reference sequence). Trimming took 4 bases from V and 6 from J, leaving 19 bases between them. This CDR3 comprises 15 residues. The CDR3 nucleotides are TGTGCCAGCAGCCCGCGGGGCGGTATCGCCCTCGAGCAGTACTTC. It specifies CASSPRGGIALEQYF.